What follows is one TCR beta chain and its context. The data were taken from a study of T-cell reconstitution after alpha-beta-depleted transplantation in children. This sample's TCRbeta library carried unique molecular identifier barcodes. Each CDR3 protein is one row after TCRdb ran MiXCR on the PCR reads. The repertoire holds 450,000 to 500,000 distinct CDR3 sequences, with 12% as singletons. Trimming cost V 6 bases and J 7 bases, with 19 bases left between them. The CDR3 covers 15 residues. Sequenced here: PBMCs from the stem cell graft donor, sampled from the stem cell graft. The clonotype was recovered from a human donor who donated a stem cell graft to a child with combined immunodeficiency. The V call is TRBV12-3 or TRBV12-4, the J call TRBJ2-1; D remains unclear. The CDR3 DNA sequence: TGTGCCAGCAGCTCGCTGTTGGCGGACGAAAATGAGCAGTTCTTC. This gives the protein CASSSLLADENEQFF.